The 6 T cell receptor beta chains presented below share a single source sample, sequenced in a study of graft-versus-host responses after intestinal transplantation (dated by TCRdb to about 2021). Library preparation was by the immunoSEQ multiplex PCR assay. The table was pulled from immuneACCESS by TCRdb, which kept in-frame rearrangements only. Such tables lose some clones; where checked, under half of the loss comes from unresolved V genes, and the rest has no known cause. Across this sample there are over 100,000 clones, with 85% to 95% seen only once. Roughly 0.24% of the sample comes from the top ten. No antigen has been identified for these receptors. This sample's time point label indicates: cells obtained before transplantation from donor or recipient. This sample comprised unstimulated CD4+ T cells sorted from spleen or lymph node cells, obtained before transplant. These receptors came from a human donor who was the organ donor for an intestinal transplant.

CDR3 protein: CASSLTPGQGFEQYF. The CDR3, as DNA: TGTGCCAGCAGTCTCACTCCGGGACAGGGGTTTGAGCAGTACTTC. The chain uses TRBV28 and TRBJ2-7, with TRBD1 identical over 10 bases. This CDR3 spans 15 amino acids. J was trimmed by 7 bases and V by 5 bases; bases with no gene match: 11. CDR1 and CDR2 from the germline V gene are MDHEN and SYDVKM. Looking up the rest from reference TRBV28 and TRBJ2-7 gives the full variable domain: DVKVTQSSRYLVKRTGEKVFLECVQDMDHENMFWYRQDPGLGLRLIYFSYDVKMKEKGDIPEGYSVSREKKERFSLILESASTNQTSMYLCASSLTPGQGFEQYFGPGTRLTVT.

The chain combines TRBV27 with TRBJ2-1, with 9 positions matching TRBD2. Trimming removed 5 bases from V and 3 bases from J; junction bases left unmatched: 5. The CDR3 is 15 residues long. CDR1 is MNHEY, CDR2 SMNVEV, per germline (reference sequence). CDR3 region: CASSVGLAIYNEQFF. For the CDR3, the DNA is TGTGCCAGCAGTGTAGGACTAGCGATCTACAATGAGCAGTTCTTC.

The gene calls are TRBV2 and TRBJ1-2, with D tentatively TRBD1 (6 bases). V lost 2 bases, J lost 8 bases, and 9 bases lay in between. The CDR3 is 12 residues long. The germline V gene has CDR1 SNHLY and CDR2 FYNNEI. CDR3 DNA sequence: TGTGCCAGCAGTGAAAACAGGGTCGGCTACACCTTC. It encodes CASSENRVGYTF.

The rearrangement joins TRBV5-1 to TRBJ2-1; 10 bases fit TRBD2. The CDR3 length is 16 residues. Unmatched junction bases numbered 10, after V lost 5 bases and J lost 5 bases. Per germline, CDR1 SGHRS and CDR2 YFSETQ. CDR3 DNA: TGCGCCAGCAGTACCCTACTAGCGGGAAGGCACAATGAGCAGTTCTTC. Amino acid sequence: CASSTLLAGRHNEQFF. The full variable domain, in which reference TRBV5-1 and TRBJ2-1 provide the parts outside the CDR3, is KAGVTQTPRYLIKTRGQQVTLSCSPISGHRSVSWYQQTPGQGLQFLFEYFSETQRNKGNFPGRFSGRQFSNSRSEMNVSTLELGDSALYLCASSTLLAGRHNEQFFGPGTRLTVL.

J is TRBJ2-1 and V is TRBV28; 14 bases agree with TRBD2. The CDR3 has 18 residues. V gave up 4 bases and J gave up 4 bases; unmatched junction bases: 9. The germline gives CDR1 MDHEN, CDR2 SYDVKM. The CDR3 is CASSSRTSGRPQYNEQFF. The CDR3 region has the DNA TGTGCCAGCAGTTCTCGGACTAGCGGGAGGCCCCAGTACAATGAGCAGTTCTTC.

With regard to this clone: Other DNA sequences from this sample encode an identical CDR3 as well. The chain carries TRBV28 and TRBJ2-1; no firm D call. Germline CDR1 MDHEN, CDR2 SYDVKM. The CDR3 totals 15 residues. With 1 base removed from V and 0 bases from J, the gap between germline ends came to 7 bases. The CDR3 DNA reads TGTGCCAGCAGTTTATTAGGGTCCTCCTACAATGAGCAGTTCTTC. Its translation is CASSLLGSSYNEQFF.